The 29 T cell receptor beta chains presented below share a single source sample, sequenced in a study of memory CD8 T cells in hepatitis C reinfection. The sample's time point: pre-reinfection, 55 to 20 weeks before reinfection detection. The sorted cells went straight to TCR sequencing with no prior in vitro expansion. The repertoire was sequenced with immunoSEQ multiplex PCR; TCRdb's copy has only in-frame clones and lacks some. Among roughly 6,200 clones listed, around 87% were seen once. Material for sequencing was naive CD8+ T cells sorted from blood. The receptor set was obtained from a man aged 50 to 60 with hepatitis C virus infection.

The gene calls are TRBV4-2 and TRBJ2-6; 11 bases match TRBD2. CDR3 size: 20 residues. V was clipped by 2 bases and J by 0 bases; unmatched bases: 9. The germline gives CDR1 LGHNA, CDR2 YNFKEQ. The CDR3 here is CASSQHTLAGGISGANVLTF. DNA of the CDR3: TGTGCCAGCAGCCAACACACTCTAGCGGGAGGAATCTCTGGGGCCAACGTCCTGACTTTC.

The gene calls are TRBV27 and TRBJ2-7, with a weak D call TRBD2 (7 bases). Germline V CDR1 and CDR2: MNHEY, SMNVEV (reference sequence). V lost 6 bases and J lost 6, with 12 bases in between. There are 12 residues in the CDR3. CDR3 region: CASSLGGGEQYF. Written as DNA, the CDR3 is TGTGCCAGCAGCCTAGGGGGGGGCGAGCAGTACTTC.

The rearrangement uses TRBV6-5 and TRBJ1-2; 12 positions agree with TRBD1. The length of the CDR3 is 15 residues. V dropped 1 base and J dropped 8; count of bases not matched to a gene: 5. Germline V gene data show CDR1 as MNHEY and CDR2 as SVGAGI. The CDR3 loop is CASSYWGQGADGYTF. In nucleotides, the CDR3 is TGTGCCAGCAGTTACTGGGGACAGGGGGCTGACGGCTACACCTTC.

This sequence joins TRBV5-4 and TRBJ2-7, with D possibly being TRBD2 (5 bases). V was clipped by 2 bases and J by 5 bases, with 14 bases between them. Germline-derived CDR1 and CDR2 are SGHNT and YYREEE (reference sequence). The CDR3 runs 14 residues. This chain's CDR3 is CASSLSPSPDEQYF. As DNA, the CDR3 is TGTGCCAGCAGCTTATCCCCTAGCCCCGACGAGCAGTACTTC.

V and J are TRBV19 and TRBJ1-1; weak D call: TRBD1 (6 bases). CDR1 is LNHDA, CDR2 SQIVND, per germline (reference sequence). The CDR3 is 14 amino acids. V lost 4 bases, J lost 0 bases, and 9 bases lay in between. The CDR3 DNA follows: TGTGCCAGTAGTACGGGACACATGAACACTGAAGCTTTCTTT. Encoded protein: CASSTGHMNTEAFF.

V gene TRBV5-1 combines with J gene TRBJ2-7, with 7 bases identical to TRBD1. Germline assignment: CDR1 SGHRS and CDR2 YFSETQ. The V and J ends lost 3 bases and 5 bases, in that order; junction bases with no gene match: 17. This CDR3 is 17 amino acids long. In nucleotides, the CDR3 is TGCGCCAGCAGCTCACGTAATACCGGGACAGATTACCACGAGCAGTACTTC. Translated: CASSSRNTGTDYHEQYF. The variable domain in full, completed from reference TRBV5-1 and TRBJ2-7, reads KAGVTQTPRYLIKTRGQQVTLSCSPISGHRSVSWYQQTPGQGLQFLFEYFSETQRNKGNFPGRFSGRQFSNSRSEMNVSTLELGDSALYLCASSSRNTGTDYHEQYFGPGTRLTVT.

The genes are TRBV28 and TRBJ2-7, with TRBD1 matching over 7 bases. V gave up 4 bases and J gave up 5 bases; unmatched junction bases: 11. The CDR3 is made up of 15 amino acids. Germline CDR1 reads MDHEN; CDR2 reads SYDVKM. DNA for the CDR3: TGTGCCAGCAGTTCTAACAGGGGCGCGATAGACGAGCAGTACTTC. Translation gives CASSSNRGAIDEQYF.

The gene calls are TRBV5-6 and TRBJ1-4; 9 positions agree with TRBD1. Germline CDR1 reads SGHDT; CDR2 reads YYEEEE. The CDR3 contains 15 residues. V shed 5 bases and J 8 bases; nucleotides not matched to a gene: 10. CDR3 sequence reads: CASSSGDREIEKLFF. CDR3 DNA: TGTGCCAGCAGTTCCGGGGACAGGGAAATCGAAAAACTGTTTTTT.

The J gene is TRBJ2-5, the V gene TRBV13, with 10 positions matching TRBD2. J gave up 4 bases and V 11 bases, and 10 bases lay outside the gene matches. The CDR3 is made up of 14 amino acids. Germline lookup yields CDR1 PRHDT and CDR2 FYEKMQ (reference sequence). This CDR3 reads CAGGASGSGETQYF. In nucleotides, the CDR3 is TGTGCCGGGGGGGCTAGCGGGAGTGGAGAGACCCAGTACTTC. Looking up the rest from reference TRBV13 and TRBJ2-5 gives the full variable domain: AAGVIQSPRHLIKEKRETATLKCYPIPRHDTVYWYQQGPGQDPQFLISFYEKMQSDKGSIPDRFSAQQFSDYHSELNMSSLELGDSALYFCAGGASGSGETQYFGPGTRLLVL.

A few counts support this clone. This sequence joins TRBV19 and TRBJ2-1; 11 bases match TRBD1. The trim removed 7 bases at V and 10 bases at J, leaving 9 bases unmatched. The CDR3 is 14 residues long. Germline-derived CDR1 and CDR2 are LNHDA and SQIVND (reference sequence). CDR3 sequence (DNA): TGTGCCAGTATCCATGGACAGGGGGCGGGAGAGCAGTTCTTC. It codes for CASIHGQGAGEQFF.

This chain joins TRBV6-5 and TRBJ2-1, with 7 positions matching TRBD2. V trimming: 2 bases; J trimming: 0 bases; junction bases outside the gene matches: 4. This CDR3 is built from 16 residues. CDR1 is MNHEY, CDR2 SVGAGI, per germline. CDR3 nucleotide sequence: TGTGCCAGCAGTTACATAGCGGGTGGCTCCTACAATGAGCAGTTCTTC. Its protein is CASSYIAGGSYNEQFF.

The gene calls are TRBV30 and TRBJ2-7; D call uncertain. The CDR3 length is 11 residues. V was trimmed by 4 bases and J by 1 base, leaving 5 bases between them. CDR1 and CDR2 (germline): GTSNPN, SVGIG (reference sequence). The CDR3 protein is CAWTDSYEQYF. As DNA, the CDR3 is TGTGCCTGGACAGATTCCTACGAGCAGTACTTC.

CDR3 protein: CASSVARINTEAFF. CDR3 nucleotides: TGTGCCAGCAGCGTAGCTAGGATCAACACTGAAGCTTTCTTT. This chain connects TRBV9 to TRBJ1-1; no reliable D call. Germline CDR1 and CDR2: SGDLS and YYNGEE. Deletions cut 0 bases from V and 2 bases from J, with 8 bases between. The CDR3 totals 14 residues.

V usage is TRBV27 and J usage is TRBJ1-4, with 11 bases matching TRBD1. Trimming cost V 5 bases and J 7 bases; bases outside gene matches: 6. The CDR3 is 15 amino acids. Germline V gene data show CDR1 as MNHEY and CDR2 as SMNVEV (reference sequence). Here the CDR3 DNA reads TGTGCCAGCAGTACAGCCGGGACAGGGGGTGAAAAACTGTTTTTT. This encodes CASSTAGTGGEKLFF.

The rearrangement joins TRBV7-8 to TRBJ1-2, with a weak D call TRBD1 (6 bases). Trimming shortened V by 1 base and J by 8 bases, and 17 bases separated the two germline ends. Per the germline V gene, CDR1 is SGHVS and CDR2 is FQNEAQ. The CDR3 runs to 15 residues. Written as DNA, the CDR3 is TGTGCCAGCAGCTTAGTTGTGACAGGCGGCGAAGGCTACACCTTC. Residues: CASSLVVTGGEGYTF.

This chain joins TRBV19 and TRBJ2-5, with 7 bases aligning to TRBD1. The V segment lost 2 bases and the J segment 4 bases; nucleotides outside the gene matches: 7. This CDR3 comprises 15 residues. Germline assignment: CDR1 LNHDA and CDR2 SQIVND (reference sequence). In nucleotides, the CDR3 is TGTGCCAGTAGTATACTAGGGGGCGGCCGAGAGACCCAGTACTTC. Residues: CASSILGGGRETQYF.

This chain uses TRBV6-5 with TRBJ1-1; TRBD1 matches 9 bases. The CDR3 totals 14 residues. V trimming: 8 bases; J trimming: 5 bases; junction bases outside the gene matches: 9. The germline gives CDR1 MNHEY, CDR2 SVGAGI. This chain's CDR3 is CASALGTGSTEAFF. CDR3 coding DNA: TGTGCCAGCGCCCTCGGGACAGGGTCGACTGAAGCTTTCTTT.

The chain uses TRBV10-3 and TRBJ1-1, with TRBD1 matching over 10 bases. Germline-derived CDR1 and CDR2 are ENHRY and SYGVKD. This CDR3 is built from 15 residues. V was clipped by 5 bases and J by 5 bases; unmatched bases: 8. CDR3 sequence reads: CAISQMGQGRTEAFF. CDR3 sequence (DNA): TGTGCCATCAGTCAAATGGGACAGGGGAGGACTGAAGCTTTCTTT.

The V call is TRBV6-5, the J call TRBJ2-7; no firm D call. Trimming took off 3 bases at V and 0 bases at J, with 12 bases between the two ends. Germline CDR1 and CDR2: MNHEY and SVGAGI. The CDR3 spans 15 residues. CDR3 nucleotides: TGTGCCAGCAGTTATTTGTCGGGTTCCTCCTACGAGCAGTACTTC. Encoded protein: CASSYLSGSSYEQYF.

The DNA for the CDR3 is TGTGCCAGCAGTACCCAGGGTGGCTACGAGCAGTACTTC. This gives the protein CASSTQGGYEQYF. The gene calls are TRBV6-5 and TRBJ2-7; possible D gene TRBD1, 5 bases. The CDR3 is made up of 13 amino acids. V lost 5 bases and J lost 3, with 11 bases in between. From germline, CDR1 is MNHEY and CDR2 SVGAGI.

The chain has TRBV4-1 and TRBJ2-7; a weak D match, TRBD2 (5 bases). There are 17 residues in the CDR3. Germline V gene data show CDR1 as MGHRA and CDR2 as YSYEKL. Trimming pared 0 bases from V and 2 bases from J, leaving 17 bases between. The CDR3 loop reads CASSQDLGVAKTYEQYF. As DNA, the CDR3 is TGCGCCAGCAGCCAAGATCTTGGGGTAGCGAAAACCTACGAGCAGTACTTC.

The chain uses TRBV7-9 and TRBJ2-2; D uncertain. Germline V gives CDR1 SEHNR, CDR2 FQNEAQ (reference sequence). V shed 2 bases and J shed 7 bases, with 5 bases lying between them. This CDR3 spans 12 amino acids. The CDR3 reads CASSLQNGELFF. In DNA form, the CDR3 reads TGTGCCAGCAGCTTACAAAACGGGGAGCTGTTTTTT. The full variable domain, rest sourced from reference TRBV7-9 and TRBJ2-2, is DTGVSQNPRHKITKRGQNVTFRCDPISEHNRLYWYRQTLGQGPEFLTYFQNEAQLEKSRLLSDRFSAERPKGSFSTLEIQRTEQGDSAMYLCASSLQNGELFFGEGSRLTVL.

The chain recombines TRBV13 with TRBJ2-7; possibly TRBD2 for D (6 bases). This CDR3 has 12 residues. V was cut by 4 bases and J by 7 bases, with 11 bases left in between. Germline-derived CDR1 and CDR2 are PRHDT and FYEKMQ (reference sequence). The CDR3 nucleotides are TGTGCCAGCAGCTCCGGGGGAAGTGAGCAGTACTTC. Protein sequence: CASSSGGSEQYF. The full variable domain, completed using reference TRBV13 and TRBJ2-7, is AAGVIQSPRHLIKEKRETATLKCYPIPRHDTVYWYQQGPGQDPQFLISFYEKMQSDKGSIPDRFSAQQFSDYHSELNMSSLELGDSALYFCASSSGGSEQYFGPGTRLTVT.

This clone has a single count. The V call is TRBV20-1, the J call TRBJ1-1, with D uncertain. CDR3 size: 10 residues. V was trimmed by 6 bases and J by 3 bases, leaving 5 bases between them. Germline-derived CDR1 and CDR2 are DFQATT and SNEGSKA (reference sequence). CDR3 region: CSATYTEAFF. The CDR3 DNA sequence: TGCAGTGCCACTTACACTGAAGCTTTCTTT.

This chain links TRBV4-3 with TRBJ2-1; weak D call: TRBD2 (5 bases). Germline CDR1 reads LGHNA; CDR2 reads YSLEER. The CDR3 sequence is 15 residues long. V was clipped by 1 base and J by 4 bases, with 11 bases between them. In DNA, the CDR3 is TGCGCCAGCAGCCAAGCCCCGGCGGGTTACAATGAGCAGTTCTTC. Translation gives CASSQAPAGYNEQFF.

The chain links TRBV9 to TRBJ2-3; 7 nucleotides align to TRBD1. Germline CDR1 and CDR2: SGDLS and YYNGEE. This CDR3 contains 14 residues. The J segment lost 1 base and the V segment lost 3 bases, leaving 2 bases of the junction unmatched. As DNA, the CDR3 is TGTGCCAGCAGCGGAGGACAGGGCACAGATACGCAGTATTTT. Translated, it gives CASSGGQGTDTQYF.

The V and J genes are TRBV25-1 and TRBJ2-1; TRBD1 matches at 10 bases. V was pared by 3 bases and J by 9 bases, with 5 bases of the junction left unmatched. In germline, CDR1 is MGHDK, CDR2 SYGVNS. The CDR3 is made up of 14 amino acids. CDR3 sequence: CASSEGQGSAEQFF. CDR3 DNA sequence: TGTGCCAGCAGTGAGGGACAGGGGTCGGCTGAGCAGTTCTTC.

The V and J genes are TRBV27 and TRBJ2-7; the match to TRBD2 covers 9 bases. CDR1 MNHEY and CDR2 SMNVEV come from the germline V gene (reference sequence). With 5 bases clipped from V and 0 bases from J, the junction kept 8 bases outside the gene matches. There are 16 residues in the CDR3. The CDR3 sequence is CASSPSPSGTSYEQYF. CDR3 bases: TGTGCCAGCAGTCCATCCCCTAGCGGGACCTCCTACGAGCAGTACTTC.

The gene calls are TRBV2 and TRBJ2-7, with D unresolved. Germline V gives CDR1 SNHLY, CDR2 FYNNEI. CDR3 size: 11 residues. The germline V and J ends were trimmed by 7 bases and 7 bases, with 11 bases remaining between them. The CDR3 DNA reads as TGTGCCAGCATAATGCTGGCAGAGCAGTACTTC. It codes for CASIMLAEQYF.